This TCR beta chain was sequenced during a study of control samples from healthy donors and cancer patients (dated by TCRdb to about 2020). Library preparation employed the immunoSEQ multiplex PCR assay. Here the immuneACCESS table is served through TCRdb, limited to in-frame sequences with V and J called. Missing clones are a known gap in these copies; in checked studies unresolved V genes cover under half, and the rest lacks a known reason. The sample table holds around 110,000 clones, of which 88% were seen once. Of the sample, roughly 2.5% falls within the top ten clones. Trimming costs V 4 bases and J 13 bases, and their ends lie 8 bases apart. The CDR3 goes from the cysteine to the phenylalanine over 11 residues. CDR3 DNA only is kept here, 33 bases in frame from base 1. CDR1 SGHTA and CDR2 FQGNSA are derived from the germline V gene. Note on this clone: It has no known antigen specificity. Base qualities are not recorded, but no much larger clone differs from it by a single base.

This chain joins TRBV7-2 to TRBJ1-6; the D gene assignment is ambiguous. The sequencing sample was made of blood. This sequence originates from a woman in her 70s in good health. The CDR3 here reads CASSWLGPLHF. In nucleotide form, the sequence is TGTGCCAGCAGCTGGCTGGGGCCCCTCCACTTT. Reference TRBV7-2 and TRBJ1-6 genes cover what lies past the CDR3, so the full variable domain is GAGVSQSPSNKVTEKGKDVELRCDPISGHTALYWYRQSLGQGLEFLIYFQGNSAPDKSGLPSDRFSAERTGGSVSTLTIQRTQQEDSAVYLCASSWLGPLHFGNGTRLTVT.